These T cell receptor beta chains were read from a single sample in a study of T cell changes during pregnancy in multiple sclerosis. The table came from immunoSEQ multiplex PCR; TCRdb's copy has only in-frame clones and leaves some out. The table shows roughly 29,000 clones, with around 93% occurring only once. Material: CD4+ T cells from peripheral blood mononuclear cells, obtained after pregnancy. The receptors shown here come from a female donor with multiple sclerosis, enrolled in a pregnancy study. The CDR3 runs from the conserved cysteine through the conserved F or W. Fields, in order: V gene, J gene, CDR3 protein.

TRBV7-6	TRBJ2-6	CASSAGQGDSGANVLTF
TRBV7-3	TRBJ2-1	CASSLQGDYNEQFF
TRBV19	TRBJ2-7	CASKDRGLLEQYF
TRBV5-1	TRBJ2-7	CASSWEPGQGRQEQYF
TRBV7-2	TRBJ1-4	CASSLVRDINEKLFF
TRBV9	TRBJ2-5	CASSYWTGVGETQYF
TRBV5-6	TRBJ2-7	CASTRGSAHSTYEQYF
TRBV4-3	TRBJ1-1	CASSQDLTGGMNTEAFF
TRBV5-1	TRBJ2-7	CASSLLGEAYEQYF
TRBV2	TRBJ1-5	CASIGQGASTQPQHF
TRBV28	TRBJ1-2	CASRISEPYGYTF
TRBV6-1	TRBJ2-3	CASSEQGLSPLGPF
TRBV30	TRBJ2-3	CAWSVLVDTQYF
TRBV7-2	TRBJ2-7	CASSRGAPREQYF
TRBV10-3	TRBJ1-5	CAISDINQPQHF
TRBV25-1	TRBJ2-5	CASSEASGKETQYF
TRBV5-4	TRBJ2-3	CASSFVADTQYF
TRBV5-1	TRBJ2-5	CASSLLAGYGETQYF
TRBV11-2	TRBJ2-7	CASSPVGRLSSYEQYF
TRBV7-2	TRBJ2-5	CASSWGVRPETQYF
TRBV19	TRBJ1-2	CASRTGQGYTF
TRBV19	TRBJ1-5	CASRFVGQLNQPQHF